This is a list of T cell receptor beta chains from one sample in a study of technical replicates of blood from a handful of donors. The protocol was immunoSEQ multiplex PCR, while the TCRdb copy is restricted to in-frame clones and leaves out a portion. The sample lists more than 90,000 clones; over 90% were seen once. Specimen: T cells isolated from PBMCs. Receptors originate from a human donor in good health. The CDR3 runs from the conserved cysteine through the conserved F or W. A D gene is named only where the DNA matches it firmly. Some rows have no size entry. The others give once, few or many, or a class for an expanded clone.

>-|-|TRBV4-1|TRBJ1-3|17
TGCGCCAGCAGCCCCACTGGGAGTGGTTCCATTAGAAACACCATATATTTT
CASSPTGSGSIRNTIYF
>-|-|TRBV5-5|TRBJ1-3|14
TGTGCCAGCAGCTTAGGAGAACCCCGTAACACCATATATTTT
CASSLGEPRNTIYF
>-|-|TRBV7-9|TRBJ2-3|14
TGTGCCAGCAGCCCTCGGGAGTTTACAGATACGCAGTATTTT
CASSPREFTDTQYF
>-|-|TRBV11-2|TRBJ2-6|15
TGTGCCAGCAGCTTAGTCGGCTCTGGGGCCAACGTCCTGACTTTC
CASSLVGSGANVLTF
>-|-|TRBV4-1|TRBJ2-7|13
TGCGCCAGCAGCCAAGTTTTGCTAGACGAGCAGTACTTC
CASSQVLLDEQYF
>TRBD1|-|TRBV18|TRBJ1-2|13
TGTGCCAGCTCGACAGGGGATAACTATGGCTACACCTTC
CASSTGDNYGYTF
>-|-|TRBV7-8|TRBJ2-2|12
TGTGCCAGCAGCTTACGTCCCGGGGAGCTGTTTTTT
CASSLRPGELFF
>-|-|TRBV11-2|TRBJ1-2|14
TGTGCCAGCAGCTTAAGCGGAGATCCCTATGGCTACACCTTC
CASSLSGDPYGYTF
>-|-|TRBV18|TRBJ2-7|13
TGTGCCAGCTCACCCATTGACAGGCGCGAGCAGTACTTC
CASSPIDRREQYF
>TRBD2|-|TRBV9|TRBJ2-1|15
TGTGCCAGCAGCGTTAGCGGGGGGTTTGGCGGTGAGCAGTTCTTC
CASSVSGGFGGEQFF
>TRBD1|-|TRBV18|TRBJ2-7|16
TGTGCCAGCTCATACATTACCGGGACAGGGTCTCGCGAGCAGTACTTC
CASSYITGTGSREQYF
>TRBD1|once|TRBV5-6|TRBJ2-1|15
TGTGCCAGCAGCTTGGGAGGACAGGGGGCGATCGAGCAGTTCTTC
CASSLGGQGAIEQFF
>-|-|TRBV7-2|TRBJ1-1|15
TGTGCCAGCAGCTTAGGGGCGGGCATGAACACTGAAGCTTTCTTT
CASSLGAGMNTEAFF
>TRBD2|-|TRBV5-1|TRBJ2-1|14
TGCGCCAGCAGCTTGGAAGGGACTAGTCTAGGGCAGTTCTTC
CASSLEGTSLGQFF
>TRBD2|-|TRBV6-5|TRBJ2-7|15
TGTGCCAGCAGCAACGGGCTAGCGGGAGGGGAAGAGCAGTACTTC
CASSNGLAGGEEQYF
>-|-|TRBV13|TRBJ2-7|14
TGTGCCAGCAGCAAGCGGGTGTTGGACTACGAGCAGTACTTC
CASSKRVLDYEQYF
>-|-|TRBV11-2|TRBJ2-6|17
TGTGCCAGCAGCTTAGAAATGGGGCCCTCTGGGGCCAACGTCCTGACTTTC
CASSLEMGPSGANVLTF
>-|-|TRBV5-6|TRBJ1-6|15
TGTGCCAGCAGCTTGCTTACCGCGCGGAACTCACCCCTCCACTTT
CASSLLTARNSPLHF
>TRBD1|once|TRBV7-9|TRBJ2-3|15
TGTGCCAGCAGCGATGACAGGGGGCTGACAGATACGCAGTATTTT
CASSDDRGLTDTQYF
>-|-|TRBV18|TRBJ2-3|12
TGTGCCAGCTCACCTCTTATGGATACGCAGTATTTT
CASSPLMDTQYF
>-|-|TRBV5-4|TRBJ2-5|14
TGTGCCAGCAGTTACGTTACCACAGGGGAGACCCAGTACTTC
CASSYVTTGETQYF
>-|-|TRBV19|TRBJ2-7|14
TGTGCCAGTAGTATGAGGCAGGGCTCCTACGAGCAGTACTTC
CASSMRQGSYEQYF
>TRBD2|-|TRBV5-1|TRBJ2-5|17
TGCGCCAGCAGCTTGGTTGGAGGAGCGGGGCTGGGGGAGACCCAGTACTTC
CASSLVGGAGLGETQYF
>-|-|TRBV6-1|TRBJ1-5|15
TGTGCCAGCAGTCTTCCGGGGGAAAGCAATCAGCCCCAGCATTTT
CASSLPGESNQPQHF
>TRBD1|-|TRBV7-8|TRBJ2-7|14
TGTGCCAGCAGCTTCCCCGGGACAGCCTACGAGCAGTACTTC
CASSFPGTAYEQYF
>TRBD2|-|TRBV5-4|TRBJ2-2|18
TGTGCCAGCAGCTTGTATCGTGGACTAGCGGGAGTACCCGGGGAGCTGTTTTTT
CASSLYRGLAGVPGELFF
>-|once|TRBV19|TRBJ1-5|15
TGTGCCAGTAGTATAGTTCGGTTAAGCAATCAGCCCCAGCATTTT
CASSIVRLSNQPQHF
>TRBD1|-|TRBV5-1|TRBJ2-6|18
TGCGCCAGCAGCTTGGGGGGGACAGACTTCTCTGGGGCCAACGTCCTGACTTTC
CASSLGGTDFSGANVLTF
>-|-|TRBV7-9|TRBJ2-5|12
TGTGCCAGCAGCCTCGCTAAAGAGACCCAGTACTTC
CASSLAKETQYF
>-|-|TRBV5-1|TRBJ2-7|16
TGCGCCAGCAGCTTGGTCGTCCGGGATGAAGCCTACGAGCAGTACTTC
CASSLVVRDEAYEQYF
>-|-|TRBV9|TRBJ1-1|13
TGTGCCAGCAGCGTAGCTCTGAACACTGAAGCTTTCTTT
CASSVALNTEAFF
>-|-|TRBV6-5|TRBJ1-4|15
TGTGCCAGCAGCCCTGGGGGGGCGGCTAATGAAAAACTGTTTTTT
CASSPGGAANEKLFF
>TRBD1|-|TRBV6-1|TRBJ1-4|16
TGTGCCAGCAGTGAAGCCTTGGACAGGGGGCGAGAAAAACTGTTTTTT
CASSEALDRGREKLFF
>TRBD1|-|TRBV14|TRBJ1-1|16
TGTGCCAGCAGCCAAAATAGGGGGCTAGGATTCCCTGAAGCTTTCTTT
CASSQNRGLGFPEAFF